Given below is one TCR beta chain in context. The sample originates from a study of glioma-infiltrating T cells after dendritic cell vaccination. Turning to the study itself: Patients received three intradermal dendritic cell vaccine injections at biweekly intervals.

The CDR3 is 14 amino acids. Per germline, CDR1 SGDLS and CDR2 YYNGEE. With 0 bases removed from V and 0 bases from J, the gap between germline ends came to 7 bases. No glioblastoma patient carried an isocitrate dehydrogenase mutation. PBMC sampling occurred before vaccination, two weeks after the third dose, and at progression. The PCR used 60 V beta and 13 J beta primers. Repertoires were generated with immunoSEQ multiplex PCR, while TCRdb's copy carries only in-frame clones and drops some. The table includes about 92,000 clones, about nine tenths detected once. This specimen was blood, taken before dendritic cell vaccination. This sequence joins TRBV9 and TRBJ2-7, with D maybe TRBD2 (6 bases). The source of this sequence is a human donor with glioblastoma. In DNA form, the CDR3 reads TGTGCCAGCAGCGTAGGGAGGGACTCCTACGAGCAGTACTTC. Protein: CASSVGRDSYEQYF.